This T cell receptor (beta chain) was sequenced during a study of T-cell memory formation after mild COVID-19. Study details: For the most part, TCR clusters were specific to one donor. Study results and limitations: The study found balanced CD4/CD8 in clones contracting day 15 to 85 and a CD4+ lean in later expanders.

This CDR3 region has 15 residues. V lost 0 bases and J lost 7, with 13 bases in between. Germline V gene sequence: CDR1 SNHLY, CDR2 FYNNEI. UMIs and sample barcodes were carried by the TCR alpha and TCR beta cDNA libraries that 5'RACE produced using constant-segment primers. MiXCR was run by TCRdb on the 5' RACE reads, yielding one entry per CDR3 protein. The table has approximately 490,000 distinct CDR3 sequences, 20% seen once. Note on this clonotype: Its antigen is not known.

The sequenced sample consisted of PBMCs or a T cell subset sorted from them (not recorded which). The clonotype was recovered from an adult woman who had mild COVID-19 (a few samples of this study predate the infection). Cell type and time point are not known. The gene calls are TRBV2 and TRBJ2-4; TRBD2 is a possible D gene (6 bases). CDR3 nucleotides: TGTGCCAGCAGTGAAGCGCTGACGGAGGGGAACATTCAGTACTTC. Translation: CASSEALTEGNIQYF.